The 21 T cell receptor beta chains reported below all come from one sample, sequenced in a study of T cell changes during pregnancy in multiple sclerosis. Some clones are missing from TCRdb's copy, which holds only in-frame ones; the method was immunoSEQ multiplex PCR. The sample records almost 50,000 clones, 85% to 95% being singletons. The input for sequencing was peripheral blood, taken after pregnancy. All receptors derive from a female donor with multiple sclerosis, enrolled in a pregnancy study.

This sequence joins TRBV6-5 and TRBJ2-3; TRBD2 agrees at 12 bases. V shed 1 base and J 5 bases; nucleotides not matched to a gene: 4. The germline gives CDR1 MNHEY, CDR2 SVGAGI. The CDR3 has 16 amino acids. Here the CDR3 reads CASSYWLAGGRDTQYF. The CDR3 DNA sequence: TGTGCCAGCAGTTACTGGCTAGCGGGGGGGCGAGATACGCAGTATTTT.

The gene calls are TRBV6-4 and TRBJ2-7; 9 positions agree with TRBD1. CDR3 length: 13 amino acids. Losses at the gene ends were 8 bases for V and 7 bases for J; bases not matched to a gene: 9. Germline V gene sequence: CDR1 MRHNA, CDR2 SNTAGT. The chain's CDR3 is CASGTGTGREQYF. Written as DNA, the CDR3 is TGTGCCAGCGGCACCGGGACAGGGCGTGAGCAGTACTTC.

The genes are TRBV14 and TRBJ1-2; D is perhaps TRBD1 (6 bases). Germline CDR1 SGHDN, CDR2 FVKESK. The germline V and J ends were trimmed by 3 bases and 4 bases, with 9 bases remaining between them. This CDR3 contains 13 residues. Here the CDR3 reads CASSHGQPYGYTF. CDR3 in DNA: TGTGCCAGCAGCCATGGACAGCCCTATGGCTACACCTTC.

A single count supports this clone. The chain joins TRBV28 to TRBJ1-4; a possible D gene is TRBD1 (5 bases). The CDR3 totals 14 residues. From germline, CDR1 is MDHEN and CDR2 SYDVKM. Trimming removed 7 bases from V and 3 bases from J, with 12 bases in between. CDR3 DNA: TGTGCCAGCACCTCAGGGTTGGCTAATGAAAAACTGTTTTTT. Its protein product is CASTSGLANEKLFF.

V gene TRBV4-1 combines with J gene TRBJ1-6, with 8 bases lining up with TRBD1. The germline V gene has CDR1 MGHRA and CDR2 YSYEKL. Germline trimming cut 2 bases from V and 9 bases from J; bases unmatched to any gene: 6. The CDR3 sequence is 15 residues long. DNA of the CDR3: TGCGCCAGCAGCCAATTGGACAGGGAGATTTCACCCCTCCACTTT. Translated, it gives CASSQLDREISPLHF.

The V and J genes are TRBV6-6 and TRBJ1-5; D is ambiguous. Germline V gives CDR1 MNHNY, CDR2 SVGAGI (reference sequence). The CDR3 sequence is 16 residues long. The V end was cut by 5 bases, the J end by 4 bases, with 18 bases between. CDR3 sequence (DNA): TGTGCCAGCAGTCCAACACAGAGGGTCACAAATCAGCCCCAGCATTTT. It translates to CASSPTQRVTNQPQHF.

This sequence joins TRBV9 and TRBJ2-1, with D possibly TRBD1 on 6 matching bases. Germline lookup yields CDR1 SGDLS and CDR2 YYNGEE. The V end was cut by 0 bases, the J end by 6 bases, with 13 bases between. This CDR3 has 15 residues. The CDR3 nucleotides are TGTGCCAGCAGCGTAGCGGCCCAGGGGCGCAATGAGCAGTTCTTC. Protein sequence: CASSVAAQGRNEQFF.

The rearrangement joins TRBV4-1 to TRBJ2-3, with D possibly being TRBD1 (6 bases). Germline CDR1 MGHRA, CDR2 YSYEKL. Trimming took off 0 bases at V and 0 bases at J, with 10 bases between the two ends. This CDR3 contains 16 residues. The CDR3 is CASSQDWTASTDTQYF. The CDR3 DNA follows: TGCGCCAGCAGCCAAGATTGGACAGCTAGCACAGATACGCAGTATTTT.

The rearrangement joins TRBV7-3 to TRBJ1-2; D is possibly TRBD1 (5 bases). Trimming removed 2 bases from V and 3 bases from J, with 7 bases in between. Germline V gene data show CDR1 as SGHTA and CDR2 as FQGTGA. The CDR3 totals 13 residues. DNA of the CDR3: TGTGCCAGCAGCTTAGACAGCTACTATGGCTACACCTTC. Its translation: CASSLDSYYGYTF.

V is TRBV19 and J is TRBJ2-3; 9 nucleotides match TRBD1. J gave up 8 bases and V 4 bases, and 7 bases lay outside the gene matches. CDR1 LNHDA and CDR2 SQIVND come from the germline V gene (reference sequence). CDR3 length: 14 amino acids. CDR3 bases: TGTGCCAGTAGTAGATCGGGACAGGGTGGTACGCAGTATTTT. Its translation is CASSRSGQGGTQYF.

This clone came up a few times. The chain uses TRBV5-4 and TRBJ2-7; D remains ambiguous. This CDR3 is built from 12 residues. Trimming took off 1 base at V and 6 bases at J, with 8 bases between the two ends. Germline V gene sequence: CDR1 SGHNT, CDR2 YYREEE (reference sequence). CDR3 nucleotides: TGTGCCAGCAGCTTGATCCCGTTCGAGCAGTACTTC. Its protein is CASSLIPFEQYF. The full variable domain, with the rest looked up from reference TRBV5-4 and TRBJ2-7, is ETGVTQSPTHLIKTRGQQVTLRCSSQSGHNTVSWYQQALGQGPQFIFQYYREEENGRGNFPPRFSGLQFPNYSSELNVNALELDDSALYLCASSLIPFEQYFGPGTRLTVT.

The chain links TRBV14 to TRBJ1-2, with D perhaps matching TRBD1 (6 bases). CDR1 and CDR2 from the germline V gene are SGHDN and FVKESK. V lost 4 bases and J 8 bases, leaving 26 bases between the germline ends. CDR3 size: 17 residues. CDR3 residues: CASSPRRPSTGNVGYTF. As DNA, the CDR3 is TGTGCCAGCAGCCCGCGACGTCCTTCGACAGGCAACGTGGGCTACACCTTC.

This clone appeared a single time. The chain carries TRBV6-6 and TRBJ1-5, with 7 nucleotides matching TRBD1. Germline V gene data show CDR1 as MNHNY and CDR2 as SVGAGI (reference sequence). Trimming at V came to 4 bases and at J to 3 bases, leaving 6 bases not matched to a gene. The CDR3 is 15 amino acids. The CDR3 here is CASSSPDRANQPQHF. In DNA form, the CDR3 reads TGTGCCAGCAGTTCCCCCGACAGGGCCAATCAGCCCCAGCATTTT.

This chain joins TRBV7-9 and TRBJ1-2; D remains ambiguous. V was pared by 5 bases and J by 10 bases, with 14 bases between. Germline CDR1 reads SEHNR; CDR2 reads FQNEAQ (reference sequence). The CDR3 loop spans 12 amino acids. DNA of the CDR3: TGTGCCAGCAGCCATCGGGTCAGTGACTACACCTTC. Protein sequence: CASSHRVSDYTF.

The V and J genes are TRBV11-3 and TRBJ2-1; TRBD1 is a possible D gene (6 bases). Germline V lookup: CDR1 SGHNT, CDR2 YENEEA. The CDR3 is 13 amino acids. Trimming pared 0 bases from V and 13 bases from J, leaving 13 bases between. CDR3 nucleotide sequence: TGTGCCAGCAGCTTAGATGGGGGCGGCCGTCAGTTCTTC. Translating gives CASSLDGGGRQFF. Looking up the rest from reference TRBV11-3 and TRBJ2-1 gives the full variable domain: EAGVVQSPRYKIIEKKQPVAFWCNPISGHNTLYWYLQNLGQGPELLIRYENEEAVDDSQLPKDRFSAERLKGVDSTLKIQPAELGDSAVYLCASSLDGGGRQFFGPGTRLTVL.

The chain carries TRBV7-3 and TRBJ2-1, with a possible D match to TRBD1 (6 bases). The germline gives CDR1 SGHTA, CDR2 FQGTGA. Trimming shortened V by 6 bases and J by 9 bases, and 18 bases separated the two germline ends. The CDR3 spans 14 residues. CDR3 loop: CASSQYRGSGEQFF. The CDR3 coding sequence is TGTGCCAGCAGTCAATATAGGGGGTCCGGTGAGCAGTTCTTC.

The sample holds a few counts of this clone. This chain connects TRBV19 to TRBJ2-7; 9 bases agree with TRBD1. V dropped 5 bases and J dropped 5; count of bases not matched to a gene: 4. Germline assignment: CDR1 LNHDA and CDR2 SQIVND (reference sequence). The CDR3 is 13 amino acids. The CDR3 DNA follows: TGTGCCAGTAGTTGGGGACAGGGTGACGAGCAGTACTTC. Translation: CASSWGQGDEQYF.

The rearrangement links TRBV7-2 to TRBJ1-6; D is possibly TRBD1 (6 bases). The V end was cut by 5 bases, the J end by 4 bases, with 9 bases between. CDR1 and CDR2 (germline): SGHTA, FQGNSA. The CDR3 is made up of 14 amino acids. The CDR3 loop reads CASSRQEYNSPLHF. The CDR3 DNA reads TGTGCCAGCAGCAGACAGGAATATAATTCACCCCTCCACTTT. Full variable domain (outside the CDR3, taken from reference TRBV7-2 and TRBJ1-6): GAGVSQSPSNKVTEKGKDVELRCDPISGHTALYWYRQSLGQGLEFLIYFQGNSAPDKSGLPSDRFSAERTGGSVSTLTIQRTQQEDSAVYLCASSRQEYNSPLHFGNGTRLTVT.

The chain links TRBV10-3 to TRBJ1-5; no definite D call. V gave up 2 bases and J gave up 4 bases, with 9 bases separating them. The CDR3 is made up of 14 amino acids. Germline V gives CDR1 ENHRY, CDR2 SYGVKD. For the CDR3, the DNA is TGTGCCATCAGTGAGGTTACCCAGAATCAGCCCCAGCATTTT. Translated: CAISEVTQNQPQHF.

The rearrangement uses TRBV6-1 and TRBJ1-3, with D possibly matching TRBD1 (5 bases). The CDR3 extends over 18 amino acids. Trimming took off 4 bases at V and 0 bases at J, with 19 bases between the two ends. Germline V gives CDR1 MNHNS, CDR2 SASEGT. The CDR3: CASSAAAGLVISGNTIYF. In DNA, the CDR3 is TGTGCCAGCAGTGCGGCGGCGGGGCTCGTGATCTCTGGAAACACCATATATTTT.

The chain recombines TRBV6-5 with TRBJ1-6; D possibly corresponds to TRBD1 (6 bases). CDR3 length: 14 amino acids. Trimming shortened V by 5 bases and J by 9 bases, and 14 bases separated the two germline ends. The germline CDR1 and CDR2 sequences are MNHEY and SVGAGI. CDR3 sequence: CASSPSTGGSPLHF. CDR3 coding DNA: TGTGCCAGCAGTCCCTCGACAGGCGGTTCACCCCTCCACTTT.